This is a list of T cell receptor beta chains from one sample in a study of T cell responses to AZD1222 COVID-19 vaccine. Profiling relied on immunoSEQ multiplex PCR, and the TCRdb table lists in-frame clones only, not all of them. The sample lists roughly 200,000 clones, 85% to 95% occurring once. The sample was peripheral blood, taken on day 0 of MenACWY control vaccination. These receptors all come from an adult in good health. The CDR3 runs from the conserved cysteine through the conserved F or W. D genes are given only for firm matches. The size field is filled for only some rows; it gives once, few, many or a size class.

j_gene,v_gene,abundance,d_gene,CDR3nt,CDR3aa
TRBJ1-1,TRBV5-4,once,.,TGTGCCAGCAGCCCAATAGGACAGCTGAACACTGAAGCTTTCTTT,CASSPIGQLNTEAFF
TRBJ1-1,TRBV5-1,.,.,TGCGCCAGCAGCCCCCAGGACAGATCGAACACTGAAGCTTTCTTT,CASSPQDRSNTEAFF
TRBJ2-7,TRBV30,.,TRBD1,TGTGCCTGGAGTGCCACTACAGGGGTCAAGCAGTACTTC,CAWSATTGVKQYF
TRBJ1-1,TRBV7-2,few,.,TGTGCCAGCAGCATGGACGGCCCTGCGAGCACTGAAGCTTTCTTT,CASSMDGPASTEAFF
TRBJ1-1,TRBV6-5,.,.,TGTGCCAGCAGTTACTCTGCCGGGACTGAAGCTTTCTTT,CASSYSAGTEAFF
TRBJ1-4,TRBV7-2,.,.,TGTGCCAGCAGTTACGCAGGGCTGGCTAATGAAAAACTGTTTTTT,CASSYAGLANEKLFF
TRBJ1-6,TRBV2,.,.,TGTGCCAGCAGTGAAGTCGAGGGGGGTTATAATTCACCCCTCCACTTT,CASSEVEGGYNSPLHF
TRBJ1-5,TRBV11-1,once,.,TGTGCCAGCAGCGAACGACTGGGTCAGCCCCAGCATTTT,CASSERLGQPQHF
TRBJ2-7,TRBV7-2,.,.,TGTGCCAGCAGCTCCCTACCGAGTTACGAGCAGTACTTC,CASSSLPSYEQYF
TRBJ1-6,TRBV20-1,.,.,TGCAGTGCTAGTTTGACAGCGTATAATTCACCCCTCCACTTT,CSASLTAYNSPLHF
TRBJ1-5,TRBV6-5,.,.,TGTGCCAGCAGTTACTCGGGGCAGGGGTCACAGCCCCAGCATTTT,CASSYSGQGSQPQHF
TRBJ1-6,TRBV4-3,.,.,TGCGCCAGCAGACCGACAGATTTTTATAATTCACCCCTCCACTTT,CASRPTDFYNSPLHF
TRBJ1-5,TRBV28,.,.,TGTGCCAGCAGTTTGGAGACCCAGCATTTT,CASSLETQHF
TRBJ2-3,TRBV5-4,.,.,TGTGCCAGCAGCTTAGGGGCGTTCTCTAGCACAGATACGCAGTATTTT,CASSLGAFSSTDTQYF
TRBJ2-1,TRBV9,once,TRBD2,TGTGCCAGCAGCGAAGGACTAGCGGTCACCTACAATGAGCAGTTCTTC,CASSEGLAVTYNEQFF
TRBJ1-5,TRBV30,.,.,TGTGCCTGGAGTGTACTGGGTAGTCAGCCCCAGCATTTT,CAWSVLGSQPQHF
TRBJ2-7,TRBV7-9,few,TRBD2,TGTGCCAGCAGTGGTGGGGTAGCGGGGCACGAGCAGTACTTC,CASSGGVAGHEQYF
TRBJ2-5,TRBV6-2/TRBV6-3,few,.,TGTGCCAGCAGTGCAGCGGAAGAGACCCAGTACTTC,CASSAAEETQYF
TRBJ1-2,TRBV2,.,TRBD1,TGTGCCAGCACCGGACAGGGGGGCCCAGCTAACTATGGCTACACCTTC,CASTGQGGPANYGYTF
TRBJ2-1,TRBV7-2,.,TRBD2,TGTGCCAGCAGCTCCGGACTAGCGGGGGAGGTTGAGCAGTTCTTC,CASSSGLAGEVEQFF
TRBJ1-1,TRBV6-1,.,.,TGTGCCAGCAGTGAAGACAGAGTCCTGAACACTGAAGCTTTCTTT,CASSEDRVLNTEAFF
TRBJ1-3,TRBV7-2,once,.,TGTGCCAGCAGCTTGGAAAAATCTGCCGGAAACACCATATATTTT,CASSLEKSAGNTIYF
TRBJ2-5,TRBV9,.,.,TGTGCCAGCAGCGTAACCTCCGGCGGAGAGACCCAGTACTTC,CASSVTSGGETQYF
TRBJ1-5,TRBV6-5,.,.,TGTGCCAGCGGGAGAGCCAGGAATCTCAATCAGCCCCAGCATTTT,CASGRARNLNQPQHF
TRBJ1-2,TRBV29-1,.,.,TGCAGCGTTGGGATGGAGGGCTATGGCTACACCTTC,CSVGMEGYGYTF
TRBJ1-2,TRBV6-5,.,.,TGTGCCAGCAGTTATAATGGGCAGGCTCACTATGGCTACACCTTC,CASSYNGQAHYGYTF
TRBJ2-3,TRBV2,.,.,TGTGCCAGCAGTGAAGCCCGCGCCAGCCCGGCATACGGCACAGATACGCAGTATTTT,CASSEARASPAYGTDTQYF
TRBJ2-1,TRBV7-6,.,.,TGTGCCAGCAGCCCGTACGGGAATGAGCAGTTCTTC,CASSPYGNEQFF
TRBJ1-1,TRBV6-6,.,TRBD1,TGTGCCAGCAGTGAGGGGGACAGAGTGAACACTGAAGCTTTCTTT,CASSEGDRVNTEAFF
TRBJ1-2,TRBV4-3,once,.,TGCGCCAGCAGCCAATCGAGGAGGGAGGCTTATGGCTACACCTTC,CASSQSRREAYGYTF
TRBJ1-1,TRBV30,.,.,TGTGCCTGGAGTGTTTCCCCTTTTACTGAAGCTTTCTTT,CAWSVSPFTEAFF
TRBJ1-5,TRBV10-2,.,TRBD1,TGCGCCAGCAGTGATTCCGGACAGGGGTTCAATCAGCCCCAGCATTTT,CASSDSGQGFNQPQHF
TRBJ1-2,TRBV15,.,.,TGTGCCACCTATGGCAGCTATGGCTACACCTTC,CATYGSYGYTF